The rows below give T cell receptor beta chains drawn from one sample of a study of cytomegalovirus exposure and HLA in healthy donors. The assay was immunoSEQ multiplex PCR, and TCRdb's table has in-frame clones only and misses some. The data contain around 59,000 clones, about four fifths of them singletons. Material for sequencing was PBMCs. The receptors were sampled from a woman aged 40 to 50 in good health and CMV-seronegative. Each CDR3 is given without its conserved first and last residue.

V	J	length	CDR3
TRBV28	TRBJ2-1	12	ASTTGGGAVEQF
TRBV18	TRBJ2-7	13	ASSSSQGQGFEQY
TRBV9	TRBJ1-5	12	ASSLTGGNQPQH
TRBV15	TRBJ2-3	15	ATSRVTHSGSTDTQY
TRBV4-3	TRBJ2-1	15	ASSQQFSGTGSNEQF
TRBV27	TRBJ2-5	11	ASSHEDREAQY
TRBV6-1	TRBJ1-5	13	ASISPTGRNQPQH
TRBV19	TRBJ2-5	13	ASSIETGSQETQY
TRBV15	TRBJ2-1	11	ATSRPHRGEQF
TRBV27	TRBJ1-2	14	ASSSFGQGLGYGYT
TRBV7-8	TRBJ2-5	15	ASSLNDGGAERETQY
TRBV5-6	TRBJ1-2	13	ASSFRTNPTHGYT
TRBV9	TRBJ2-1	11	ASSVFGRGEQF
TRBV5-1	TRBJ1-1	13	ASSFRGQGGTEAF
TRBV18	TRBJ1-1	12	ASSYFGGNTEAF
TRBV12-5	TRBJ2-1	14	ASGEGTGRSYNEQF
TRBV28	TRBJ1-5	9	ASSTNQPQH
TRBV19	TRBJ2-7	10	ASGQGTREQY
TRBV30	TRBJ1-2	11	AWSVWTGRGYT
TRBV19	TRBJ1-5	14	ASSIVKGSDNQPQH
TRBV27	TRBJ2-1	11	ASSFSRGNEQF
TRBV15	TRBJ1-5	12	ATSPTMDIPPKH
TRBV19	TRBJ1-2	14	ASREGQARGNYGYT
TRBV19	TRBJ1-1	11	ASSKQAGTEAF
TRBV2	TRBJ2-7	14	ASSEFEAGGDDEQY
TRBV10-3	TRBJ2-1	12	AIKGGGSYNEQF
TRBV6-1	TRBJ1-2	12	ASTGDIFPYGYT
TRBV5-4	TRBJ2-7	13	ASSMGGTGVREQY
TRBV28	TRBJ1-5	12	ASNKGDNNQPQH
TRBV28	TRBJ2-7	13	ASSIYAGTAREQY
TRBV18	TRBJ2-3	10	ASSLPYYTQY